A selection of T cell receptor beta chains follows, all from one sample in a study of shared clonotypes between healthy human individuals. Only in-frame clones appear in the TCRdb table, and some are missing; sequencing was by immunoSEQ multiplex PCR. This sample yields 530,000 or so clones, of which about 75% are seen a single time; around 12% belongs to the top ten. Sequences were obtained from PBMCs. The source of these receptors is a woman aged 40 to 50 in good health. Some clones in this sample may be carry-over from other donors' samples. Each CDR3 is given with its conserved first and last residue. D genes are given only for firm matches. Size is stated for part of the rows, as once, few or many counts, or as a class when the clone is expanded.

D,J,size,V,DNA,CDR3
-,TRBJ2-1,-,TRBV10-2,TGCGCCAGCAGTTCGACGGGCCATGAGCAGTTCTTC,CASSSTGHEQFF
-,TRBJ2-6,-,TRBV13,TGTGCCAGCGGGAGGTCTGGGGCCAACGTCCTGACTTTC,CASGRSGANVLTF
TRBD2,TRBJ2-5,once,TRBV4-3,TGCGCCAGCAGCCAGACTAGCGGGAGTGCCGAGACCCAGTACTTC,CASSQTSGSAETQYF
TRBD1,TRBJ2-1,-,TRBV14,TGTGCCAGCAGCCAGGGGACAGGGGCGCGTGAGCAGTTCTTC,CASSQGTGAREQFF
TRBD2,TRBJ2-7,-,TRBV5-4,TGTGCCAGCAGCTTGGGCCTAGCGGGAGTTACCGAGCAGTACTTC,CASSLGLAGVTEQYF
-,TRBJ1-1,-,TRBV20-1,TGCAGTGCTAGAGGGTCAGAAGCTTTCTTT,CSARGSEAFF
-,TRBJ2-5,-,TRBV6-5,TGTGCCAGCAGTTTTCGATATCAAGAGACCCAGTACTTC,CASSFRYQETQYF
-,TRBJ2-2,-,TRBV25-1,TGTGCCAGCAGTGAACACAGGGACACCACCGGGGAGCTGTTTTTT,CASSEHRDTTGELFF
-,TRBJ2-5,-,TRBV2,TGTGCCAGCAGTTTTCAAGAGACCCAGTACTTC,CASSFQETQYF
TRBD1,TRBJ1-2,-,TRBV19,TGTGCCAGTAGTATGATCCTAGGACAGGGAATCGGCTACACCTTC,CASSMILGQGIGYTF
-,TRBJ2-7,-,TRBV30,TGTGCCTGGAGTGCCAGCAGGGGCTCGGACGAGCAGTACTTC,CAWSASRGSDEQYF
-,TRBJ2-7,-,TRBV9,TGTGCCAGCAGCGTAGCGGTTAGGGAGGATATCGAGCAGTACTTC,CASSVAVREDIEQYF
TRBD2,TRBJ2-7,-,TRBV18,TGTGCCAGCTCACCACCGCCTGCACTAGCGGAATTCTCCTACGAGCAGTACTTC,CASSPPPALAEFSYEQYF
-,TRBJ2-5,-,TRBV18,TGTGCCAGCTCCCGGGACCTAAAAGAGACCCAGTACTTC,CASSRDLKETQYF
TRBD2,TRBJ2-3,few,TRBV5-1,TGCGCCAGCAGCGATAGCGGGAGTCGAGGGGGTACGCAGTATTTT,CASSDSGSRGGTQYF
-,TRBJ1-4,-,TRBV4-1,TGCGCCAGCAGCCAACTCGACAGATTTAATGAAAAACTGTTTTTT,CASSQLDRFNEKLFF
TRBD2,TRBJ2-1,-,TRBV5-5,TGTGCCAGCAGCTTGGTAGGGAGGGTTGATAAGCAGTTCTTC,CASSLVGRVDKQFF
TRBD1,TRBJ1-2,-,TRBV19,TGTGCCAGTAGTATTACAGGGGCCAACTATGGCTACACCTTC,CASSITGANYGYTF
TRBD1,TRBJ2-4,-,TRBV10-3,TGTGCCATCAGTGATCCGGGACAGGGGATTGCCAAAAACATTCAGTACTTC,CAISDPGQGIAKNIQYF
-,TRBJ1-5,-,TRBV23-1,TGCGCCAGCAGTCGCCACAGGTTATTGGTCGGGAGGAGCAATCAGCCCCAGCATTTT,CASSRHRLLVGRSNQPQHF
-,TRBJ2-2,-,TRBV28,TGTGCCACCCTCGGGCAGGGGGGCACCGGGGAGCTGTTTTTT,CATLGQGGTGELFF
TRBD2,TRBJ2-7,-,TRBV28,TGTGCCAGCAGTCCTGGACTAGTGCAGTACTTC,CASSPGLVQYF
-,TRBJ2-7,-,TRBV15,TGTGCCACCAGCAGAGGGGCTGACTACGAGCAGTACTTC,CATSRGADYEQYF
-,TRBJ2-7,-,TRBV15,TGTGCCACCAGCAGAGTACGGGGCAGTGGGACTTACGAGCAGTACTTC,CATSRVRGSGTYEQYF
TRBD1,TRBJ1-1,-,TRBV29-1,TGCAGCGTTGTAGGGGGCGCGCAGGACACTGAAGCTTTCTTT,CSVVGGAQDTEAFF
-,TRBJ2-6,few,TRBV6-5,TGTGCCAGCAGTTACACAAGTGCCGGGGCCAACGTCCTGACTTTC,CASSYTSAGANVLTF
-,TRBJ2-6,-,TRBV5-8,TGTGCCAGCAGCCATACTAGGGGTAGTTTCTCTGGGGCCAACGTCCTGACTTTC,CASSHTRGSFSGANVLTF
TRBD1,TRBJ1-1,-,TRBV5-1,TGCGCCAGCAGCCCCCATACAGGGGGCGCGAGCACTGAAGCTTTCTTT,CASSPHTGGASTEAFF
TRBD1,TRBJ1-5,-,TRBV2,TGTGCCAGCAGTGGACAGGGGACTCAGCCCCAGCATTTT,CASSGQGTQPQHF
-,TRBJ2-2,-,TRBV7-6,TGTGCCAGTGGGTACGGAAGCGCCGGGGAGCTGTTTTTT,CASGYGSAGELFF
TRBD2,TRBJ2-7,once,TRBV19,TGTGCCAGTAGTACCGGGACTAGCTCTGCCGAGCAGTACTTC,CASSTGTSSAEQYF
-,TRBJ2-3,-,TRBV5-4,TGTGCCAGCAGCTTGGAACTAGGGACAGATACGCAGTATTTT,CASSLELGTDTQYF
TRBD2,TRBJ2-3,-,TRBV5-1,TGCGCCAGCAGCTTGGGGGGACTAGCGGGAGGTCGGACAGATACGCAGTATTTT,CASSLGGLAGGRTDTQYF
-,TRBJ2-3,-,TRBV7-9,TGTGCCAGCAGCTTGGGGGGCTTAGTTCATACGCAGTATTTT,CASSLGGLVHTQYF
-,TRBJ2-1,-,TRBV7-3,TGTGCCAGCAGCATAGACCGTTACAATGAGCAGTTCTTC,CASSIDRYNEQFF
-,TRBJ1-1,-,TRBV2,TGTGCCAGCAGCCAGGCGGACGGTGGGACTGAAGCTTTCTTT,CASSQADGGTEAFF
TRBD2,TRBJ2-7,-,TRBV6-5,TGTGCCAGCAGTTACTCGACTAGCGCTCGCTACGAGCAGTACTTC,CASSYSTSARYEQYF
-,TRBJ2-7,few,TRBV19,TGTGCCAGTAGTATGAGGTCCTACGAGCAGTACTTC,CASSMRSYEQYF
-,TRBJ2-7,-,TRBV6-6,TGTGCCAGCAGTTACTCCGGGGACCAAAACGAGCAGTACTTC,CASSYSGDQNEQYF
-,TRBJ1-2,few,TRBV19,TGTGCCAGTAGTATATCAGGGAGTGGCTACACCTTC,CASSISGSGYTF
TRBD1,TRBJ1-6,once,TRBV29-1,TGCAGCGTTGGAGACAGGGGTGCACCCCTCCACTTT,CSVGDRGAPLHF